This TCR beta chain appears in the sequencing data of a study of T-cell reconstitution after alpha-beta-depleted transplantation in children. This clonotype has a handful of counts. V was cut by 8 bases and J by 9 bases, with 23 bases left in between. There are 14 residues in the CDR3. CDR1 is KGHSH, CDR2 LQKENI, per germline. A TCRbeta library incorporating unique molecular identifiers was prepared. MiXCR, applied by TCRdb to the PCR reads, yields one record per CDR3 protein. The sample has some 500,000 distinct CDR3 sequences, around 19% seen once. The source material was PBMCs from the stem cell graft donor, sampled from the stem cell graft. The J gene is TRBJ2-7, the V gene TRBV18; weak D call: TRBD1 (6 bases). This sequence originates from a human donor who donated a stem cell graft to a child with acute lymphoblastic leukemia. CDR3 bases: TGTGCCAGCACCGGACAGCCAAATTCGGTCGTGCAGTACTTC. This sequence encodes CASTGQPNSVVQYF.